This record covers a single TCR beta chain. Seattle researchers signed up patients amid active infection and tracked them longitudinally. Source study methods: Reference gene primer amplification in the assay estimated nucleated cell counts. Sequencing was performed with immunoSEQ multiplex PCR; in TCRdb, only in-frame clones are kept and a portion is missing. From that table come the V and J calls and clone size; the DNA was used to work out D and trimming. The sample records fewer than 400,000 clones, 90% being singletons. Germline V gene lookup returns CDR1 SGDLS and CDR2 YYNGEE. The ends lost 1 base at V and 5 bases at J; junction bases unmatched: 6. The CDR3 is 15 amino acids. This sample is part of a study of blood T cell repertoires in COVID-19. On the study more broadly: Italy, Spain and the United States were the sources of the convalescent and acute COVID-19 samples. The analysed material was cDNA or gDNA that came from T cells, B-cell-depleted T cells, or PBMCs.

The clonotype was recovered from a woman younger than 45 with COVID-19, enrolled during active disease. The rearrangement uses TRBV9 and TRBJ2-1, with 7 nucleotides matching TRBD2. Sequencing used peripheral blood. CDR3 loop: CASSVLPSGDNEQFF. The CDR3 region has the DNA TGTGCCAGCAGCGTACTCCCTAGCGGTGACAATGAGCAGTTCTTC.